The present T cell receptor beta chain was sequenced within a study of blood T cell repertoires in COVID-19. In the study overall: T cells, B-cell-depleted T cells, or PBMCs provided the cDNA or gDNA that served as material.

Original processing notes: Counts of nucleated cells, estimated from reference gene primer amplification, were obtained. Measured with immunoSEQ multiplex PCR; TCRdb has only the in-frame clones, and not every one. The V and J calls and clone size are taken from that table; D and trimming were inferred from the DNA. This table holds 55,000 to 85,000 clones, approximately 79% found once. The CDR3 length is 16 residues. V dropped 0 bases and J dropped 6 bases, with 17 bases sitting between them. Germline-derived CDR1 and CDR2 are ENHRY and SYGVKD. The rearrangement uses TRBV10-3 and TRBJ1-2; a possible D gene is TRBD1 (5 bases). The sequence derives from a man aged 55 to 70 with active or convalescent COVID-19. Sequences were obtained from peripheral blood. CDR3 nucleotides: TGTGCCATCAGTGAGTCGCGTAGGGGTGGGGAGGATGGCTACACCTTC. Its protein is CAISESRRGGEDGYTF.